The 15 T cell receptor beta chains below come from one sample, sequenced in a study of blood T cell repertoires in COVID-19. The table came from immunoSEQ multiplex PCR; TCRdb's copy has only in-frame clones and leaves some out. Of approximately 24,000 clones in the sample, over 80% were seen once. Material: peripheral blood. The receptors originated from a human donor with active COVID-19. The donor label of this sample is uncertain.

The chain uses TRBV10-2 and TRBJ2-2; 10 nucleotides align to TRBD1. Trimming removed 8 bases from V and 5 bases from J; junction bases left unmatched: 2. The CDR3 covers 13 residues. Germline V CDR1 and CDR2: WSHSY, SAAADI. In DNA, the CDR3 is TGCGCCAGCGGGGGACAGGGGACCGGGGAGCTGTTTTTT. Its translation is CASGGQGTGELFF.

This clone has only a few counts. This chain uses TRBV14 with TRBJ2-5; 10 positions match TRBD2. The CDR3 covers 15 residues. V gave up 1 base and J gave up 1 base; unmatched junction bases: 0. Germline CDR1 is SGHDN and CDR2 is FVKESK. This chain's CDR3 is CASSQGTSGQETQYF. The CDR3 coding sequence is TGTGCCAGCAGCCAAGGGACTAGCGGCCAAGAGACCCAGTACTTC. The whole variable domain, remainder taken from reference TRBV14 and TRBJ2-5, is EAGVTQFPSHSVIEKGQTVTLRCDPISGHDNLYWYRRVMGKEIKFLLHFVKESKQDESGMPNNRFLAERTGGTYSTLKVQPAELEDSGVYFCASSQGTSGQETQYFGPGTRLLVL.

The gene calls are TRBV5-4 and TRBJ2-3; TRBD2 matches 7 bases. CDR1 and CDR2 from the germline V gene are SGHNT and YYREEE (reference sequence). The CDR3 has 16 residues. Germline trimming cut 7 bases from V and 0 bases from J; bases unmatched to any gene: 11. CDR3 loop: CASAPESGISTDTQYF. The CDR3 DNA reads TGTGCCAGCGCCCCAGAAAGCGGGATTAGCACAGATACGCAGTATTTT.

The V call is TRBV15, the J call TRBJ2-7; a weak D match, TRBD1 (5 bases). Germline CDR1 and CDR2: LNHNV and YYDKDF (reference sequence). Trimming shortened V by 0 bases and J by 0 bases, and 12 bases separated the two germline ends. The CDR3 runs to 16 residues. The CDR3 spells CATSRDYGASSYEQYF. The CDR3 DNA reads TGTGCCACCAGCAGAGATTATGGGGCCAGCTCCTACGAGCAGTACTTC. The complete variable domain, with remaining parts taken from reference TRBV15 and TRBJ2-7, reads DAMVIQNPRYQVTQFGKPVTLSCSQTLNHNVMYWYQQKSSQAPKLLFHYYDKDFNNEADTPDNFQSRRPNTSFCFLDIRSPGLGDTAMYLCATSRDYGASSYEQYFGPGTRLTVT.

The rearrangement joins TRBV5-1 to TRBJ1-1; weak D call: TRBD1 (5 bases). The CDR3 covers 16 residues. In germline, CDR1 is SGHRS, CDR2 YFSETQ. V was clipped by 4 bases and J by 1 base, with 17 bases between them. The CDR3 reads CASSTRPGYRNTEAFF. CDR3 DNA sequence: TGCGCCAGCAGCACCCGCCCAGGGTATCGGAACACTGAAGCTTTCTTT.

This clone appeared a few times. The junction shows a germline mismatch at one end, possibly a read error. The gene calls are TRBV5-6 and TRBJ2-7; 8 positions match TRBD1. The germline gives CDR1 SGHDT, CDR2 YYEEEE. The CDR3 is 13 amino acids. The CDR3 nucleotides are TGTGCCAGCAGCTTGGCGGGTGGACAGGGTGGCTCCTTC. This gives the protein CASSLAGGQGGSF.

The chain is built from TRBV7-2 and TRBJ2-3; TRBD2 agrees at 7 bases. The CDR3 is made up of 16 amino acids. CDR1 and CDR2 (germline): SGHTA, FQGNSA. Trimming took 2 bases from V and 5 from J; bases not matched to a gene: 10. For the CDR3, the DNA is TGTGCCAGCAGCTTATCAGGGCGGGAGTATGTAGATACGCAGTATTTT. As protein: CASSLSGREYVDTQYF.

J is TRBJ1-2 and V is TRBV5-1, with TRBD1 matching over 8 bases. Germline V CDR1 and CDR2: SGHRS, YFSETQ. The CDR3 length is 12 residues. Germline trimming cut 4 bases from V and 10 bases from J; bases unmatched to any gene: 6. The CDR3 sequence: CASSTGQVPYTF. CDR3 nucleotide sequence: TGCGCCAGCAGCACGGGACAGGTTCCCTACACCTTC.

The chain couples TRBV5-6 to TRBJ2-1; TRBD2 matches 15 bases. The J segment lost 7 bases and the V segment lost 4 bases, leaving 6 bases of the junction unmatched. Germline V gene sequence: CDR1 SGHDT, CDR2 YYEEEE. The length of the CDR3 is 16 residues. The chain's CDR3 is CASSLVGLAGGNEQFF. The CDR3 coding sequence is TGTGCCAGCAGCCTGGTGGGACTAGCGGGGGGTAATGAGCAGTTCTTC.

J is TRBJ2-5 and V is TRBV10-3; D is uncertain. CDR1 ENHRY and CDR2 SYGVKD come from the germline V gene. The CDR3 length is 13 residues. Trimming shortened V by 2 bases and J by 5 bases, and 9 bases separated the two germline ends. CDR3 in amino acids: CAISEPPVETQYF. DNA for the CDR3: TGTGCCATCAGTGAGCCCCCCGTGGAGACCCAGTACTTC.

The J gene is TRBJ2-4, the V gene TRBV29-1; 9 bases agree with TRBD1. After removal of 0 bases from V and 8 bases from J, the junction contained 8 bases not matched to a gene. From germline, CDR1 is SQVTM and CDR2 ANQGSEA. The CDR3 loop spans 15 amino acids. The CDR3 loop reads CSVEDLWGDRDIQYF. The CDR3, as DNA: TGCAGCGTTGAAGATCTATGGGGGGACAGGGACATTCAGTACTTC.

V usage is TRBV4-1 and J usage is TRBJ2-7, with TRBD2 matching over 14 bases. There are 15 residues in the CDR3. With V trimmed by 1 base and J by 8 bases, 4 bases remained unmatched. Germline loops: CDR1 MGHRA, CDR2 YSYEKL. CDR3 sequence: CASSQAGTSGSQQYF. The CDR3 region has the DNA TGCGCCAGCAGCCAAGCCGGGACTAGCGGGAGTCAGCAGTACTTC.

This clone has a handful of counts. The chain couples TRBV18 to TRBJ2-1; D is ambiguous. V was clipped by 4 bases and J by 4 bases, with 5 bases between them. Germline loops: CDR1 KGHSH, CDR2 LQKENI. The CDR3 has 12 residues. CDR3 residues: CASSRSYNEQFF. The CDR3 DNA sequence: TGTGCCAGCTCACGGAGTTACAATGAGCAGTTCTTC.

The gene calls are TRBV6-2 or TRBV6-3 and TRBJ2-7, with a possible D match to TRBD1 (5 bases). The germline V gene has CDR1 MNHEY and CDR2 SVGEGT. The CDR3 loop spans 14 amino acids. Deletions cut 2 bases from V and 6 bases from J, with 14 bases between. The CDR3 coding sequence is TGTGCCAGCAGTTACCCACTGGACACTGCCGAGCAGTACTTC. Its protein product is CASSYPLDTAEQYF.

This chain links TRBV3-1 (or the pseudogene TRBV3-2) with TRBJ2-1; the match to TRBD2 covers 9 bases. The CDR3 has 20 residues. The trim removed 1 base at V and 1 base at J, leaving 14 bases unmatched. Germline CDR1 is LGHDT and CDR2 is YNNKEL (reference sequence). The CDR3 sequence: CASSQGVGLAGRGSYNEQFF. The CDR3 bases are TGTGCCAGCAGCCAAGGGGTTGGGCTAGCGGGGAGGGGATCCTACAATGAGCAGTTCTTC.